Detailed here is one T cell receptor beta chain. No antigen is known for it. The data belong to a study of blood T cells in healthy people across ages. Study outcomes and limitations: Roughly linearly, TCR beta diversity per million T cells fell as age increased. With unsorted PBMCs, a conclusive comparison of naive versus antigen-experienced cells was not possible.

CDR1 and CDR2 from the germline V gene are MDHEN and SYDVKM. CDR3 length: 14 amino acids. V lost 5 bases, J lost 11 bases, and 19 bases lay in between. Peripheral blood was drawn, approximately 9.5 milliliters per donor. Primers used in a second PCR of about 7 to 11 cycles were a sample-barcoded 5' primer and a J-beta primer mix. TCRdb ran MiXCR on the 5' RACE reads and lists one entry per CDR3 protein. The sample lists 450,000 to 700,000 distinct CDR3 sequences; 27% were seen once. This clonotype was sampled from a woman between 65 and 79 years old in good health. This chain joins TRBV28 and TRBJ2-4; a possible D gene is TRBD2 (6 bases). The source material was blood. The CDR3 nucleotides read TGTGCCAGCAGTCCCGGGGACTTATTCAGCGTTCAGTACTTC. Encoded protein: CASSPGDLFSVQYF.